The clone carrying this T cell receptor (beta chain) was found a few times. Antigen: not known. Germline loops: CDR1 SGHVS, CDR2 FNYEAQ. With V trimmed by 5 bases and J by 4 bases, 9 bases remained unmatched. The CDR3 covers 15 residues. This record comes from a study of Ad26.COV2.S vaccination and SARS-CoV-2 variants. Background on the study: Participant was drawn from the COV1001 Ad26.COV2.S trial arm. Intramuscular Ad26.COV2.S doses were given once or twice, 56 days apart. Overall study findings and caveats: The TCR-based breadth and depth measures might underestimate overall T cell responses.

Treatment here: some 20 received Ad26.COV2.S at low or high dose, single or two shots; roughly five received placebo; per-sample allocation not given. At day 63 after the first vaccine or placebo injection, samples were drawn. Assay: immunoSEQ multiplex PCR; the TCRdb copy retains only in-frame clones and omits some. The table lists some 390,000 clones, approximately 91% of them singletons. This clonotype originated in a person between 18 and 59 years old who received the Ad26.COV2.S COVID-19 vaccine or a placebo. V is TRBV7-6 and J is TRBJ2-5; 8 nucleotides agree with TRBD1. Specimen: peripheral blood, collected in a trial of Ad26.COV2.S vaccine versus placebo. The CDR3, as DNA: TGTGCCAGCAGCGCCCCCGGGACAGGTGGAGAGACCCAGTACTTC. This codes for CASSAPGTGGETQYF.